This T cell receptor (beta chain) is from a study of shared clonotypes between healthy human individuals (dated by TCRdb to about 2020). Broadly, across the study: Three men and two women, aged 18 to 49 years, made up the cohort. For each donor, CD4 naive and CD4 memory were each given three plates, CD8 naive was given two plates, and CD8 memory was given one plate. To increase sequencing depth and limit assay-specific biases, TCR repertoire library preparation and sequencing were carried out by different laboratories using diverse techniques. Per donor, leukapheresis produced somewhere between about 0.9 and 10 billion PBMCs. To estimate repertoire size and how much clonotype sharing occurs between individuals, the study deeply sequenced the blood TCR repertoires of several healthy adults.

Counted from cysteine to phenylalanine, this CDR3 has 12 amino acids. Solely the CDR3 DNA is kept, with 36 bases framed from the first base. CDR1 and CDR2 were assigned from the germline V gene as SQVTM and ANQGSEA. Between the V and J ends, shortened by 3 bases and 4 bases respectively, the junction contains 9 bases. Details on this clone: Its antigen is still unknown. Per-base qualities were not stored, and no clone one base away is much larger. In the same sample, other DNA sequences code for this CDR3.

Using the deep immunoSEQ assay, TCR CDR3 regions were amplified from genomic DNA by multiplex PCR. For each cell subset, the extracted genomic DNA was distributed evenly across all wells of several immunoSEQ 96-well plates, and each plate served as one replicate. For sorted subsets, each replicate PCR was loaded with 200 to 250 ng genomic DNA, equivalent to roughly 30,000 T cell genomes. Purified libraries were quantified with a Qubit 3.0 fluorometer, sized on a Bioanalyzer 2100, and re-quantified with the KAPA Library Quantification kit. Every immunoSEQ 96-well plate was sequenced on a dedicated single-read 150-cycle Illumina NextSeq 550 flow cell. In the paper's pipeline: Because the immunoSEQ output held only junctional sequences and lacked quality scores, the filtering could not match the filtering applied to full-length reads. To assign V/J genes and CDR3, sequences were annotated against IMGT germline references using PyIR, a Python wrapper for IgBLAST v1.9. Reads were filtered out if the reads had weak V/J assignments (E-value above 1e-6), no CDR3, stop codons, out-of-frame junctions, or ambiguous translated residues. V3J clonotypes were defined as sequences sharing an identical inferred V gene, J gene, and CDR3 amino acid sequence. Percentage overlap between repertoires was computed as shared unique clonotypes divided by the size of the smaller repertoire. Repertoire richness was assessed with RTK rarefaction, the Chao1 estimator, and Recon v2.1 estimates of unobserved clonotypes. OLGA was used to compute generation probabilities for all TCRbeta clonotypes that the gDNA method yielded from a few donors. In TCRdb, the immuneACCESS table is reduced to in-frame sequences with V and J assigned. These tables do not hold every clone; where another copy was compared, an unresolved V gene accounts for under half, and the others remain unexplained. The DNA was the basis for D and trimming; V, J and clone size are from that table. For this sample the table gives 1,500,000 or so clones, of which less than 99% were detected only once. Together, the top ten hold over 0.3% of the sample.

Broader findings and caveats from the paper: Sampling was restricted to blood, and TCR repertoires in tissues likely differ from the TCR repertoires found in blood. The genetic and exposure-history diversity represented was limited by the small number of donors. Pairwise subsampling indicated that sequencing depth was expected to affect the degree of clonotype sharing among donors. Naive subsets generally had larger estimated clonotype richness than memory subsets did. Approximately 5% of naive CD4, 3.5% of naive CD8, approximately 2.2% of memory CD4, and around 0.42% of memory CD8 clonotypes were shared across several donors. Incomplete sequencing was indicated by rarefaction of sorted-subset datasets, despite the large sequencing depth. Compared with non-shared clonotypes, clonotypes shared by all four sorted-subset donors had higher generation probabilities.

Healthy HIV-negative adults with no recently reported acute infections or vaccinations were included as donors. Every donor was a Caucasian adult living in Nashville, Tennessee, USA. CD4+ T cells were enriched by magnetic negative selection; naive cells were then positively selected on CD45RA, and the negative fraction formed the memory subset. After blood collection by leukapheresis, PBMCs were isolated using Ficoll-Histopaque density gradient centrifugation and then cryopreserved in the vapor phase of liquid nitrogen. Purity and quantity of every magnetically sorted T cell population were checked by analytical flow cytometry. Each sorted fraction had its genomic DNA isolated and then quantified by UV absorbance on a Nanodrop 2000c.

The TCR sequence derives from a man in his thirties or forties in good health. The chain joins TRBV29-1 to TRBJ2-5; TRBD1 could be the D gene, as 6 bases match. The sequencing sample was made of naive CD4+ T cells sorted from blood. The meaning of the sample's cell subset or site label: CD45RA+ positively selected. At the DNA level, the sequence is TGCAGCGTTGAGGGGGCGGGAGAGACCCAGTACTTC. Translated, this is CSVEGAGETQYF.